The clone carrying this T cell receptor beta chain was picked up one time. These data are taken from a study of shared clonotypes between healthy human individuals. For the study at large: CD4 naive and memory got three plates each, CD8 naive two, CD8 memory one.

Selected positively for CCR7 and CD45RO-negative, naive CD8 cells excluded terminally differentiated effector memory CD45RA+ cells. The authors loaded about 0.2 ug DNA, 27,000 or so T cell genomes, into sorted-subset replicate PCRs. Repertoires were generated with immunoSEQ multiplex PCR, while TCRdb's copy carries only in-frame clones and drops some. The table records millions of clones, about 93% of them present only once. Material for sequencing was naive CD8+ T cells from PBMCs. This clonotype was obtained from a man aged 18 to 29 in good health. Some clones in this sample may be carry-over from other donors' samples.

The CDR3 nucleotides read TGTGCCAGCAGTTTAGGTCTGGGGGTCGCCACAGATACGCAGTATTTT. Its protein is CASSLGLGVATDTQYF. This rearrangement joins TRBV28 to TRBJ2-3; D is tentatively TRBD1 or TRBD2 (5 bases each). The V end lost 2 bases, the J end lost 2 bases, and 14 bases lay between the germline ends. Germline loops: CDR1 MDHEN, CDR2 SYDVKM. The CDR3 spans 16 residues.